Shown below are 27 T cell receptor beta chains from a single sample sequenced in a study of cytomegalovirus exposure and HLA in healthy donors. 60 Vbeta and 13 Jbeta primers were used in PCR. Generated by immunoSEQ multiplex PCR, the TCRdb table keeps only in-frame clones and is missing some. The data hold 150,000 or so clones, with around two thirds observed a single time. What was sequenced was PBMCs. These receptor sequences come from a man aged 18 to 35 in good health and CMV-seropositive.

This clone occurred a few times. The rearrangement links TRBV7-9 to TRBJ2-5; 7 bases are shared with TRBD1. This CDR3 contains 15 residues. Germline V gene data show CDR1 as SEHNR and CDR2 as FQNEAQ (reference sequence). V dropped 1 base and J dropped 1; count of bases not matched to a gene: 3. Here the CDR3 DNA reads TGTGCCAGCAGCTTAGGGGACAGATTCCAAGAGACCCAGTACTTC. Amino acids: CASSLGDRFQETQYF.

This clone was recorded a few times. The genes are TRBV6-5 and TRBJ2-1, with D possibly being TRBD2 (5 bases). Germline V gene data show CDR1 as MNHEY and CDR2 as SVGAGI. CDR3 length: 14 residues. V was trimmed by 2 bases and J by 7 bases, leaving 12 bases between them. This chain's CDR3 is CASSYHLGGNEQFF. The CDR3, as DNA: TGTGCCAGCAGTTACCACTTAGGAGGAAATGAGCAGTTCTTC.

The CDR3 region has the DNA TGTGCCAGCAGCTTGGCCATGGGAGCTAACTATGGCTACACCTTC. Protein sequence: CASSLAMGANYGYTF. The V call is TRBV5-4, the J call TRBJ1-2, with D hard to call. With 0 bases removed from V and 0 bases from J, the gap between germline ends came to 9 bases. There are 15 residues in the CDR3. The germline CDR1 and CDR2 sequences are SGHNT and YYREEE (reference sequence). The variable domain in full, completed from reference TRBV5-4 and TRBJ1-2, reads ETGVTQSPTHLIKTRGQQVTLRCSSQSGHNTVSWYQQALGQGPQFIFQYYREEENGRGNFPPRFSGLQFPNYSSELNVNALELDDSALYLCASSLAMGANYGYTFGSGTRLTVV.

The rearrangement uses TRBV11-2 and TRBJ2-1; perhaps TRBD1 as D (5 bases). Germline values: CDR1 SGHAT, CDR2 FQNNGV. Trimming pared 5 bases from V and 12 bases from J, leaving 23 bases between. CDR3 length equals 15 residues. This chain's CDR3 is CASSPGQDWGYGQFF. The CDR3 coding sequence is TGTGCCAGCAGCCCCGGCCAGGATTGGGGCTATGGGCAGTTCTTC.

The gene calls are TRBV4-1 and TRBJ1-3, with D possibly matching TRBD1 (5 bases). Trimming stripped 4 bases from V and 4 bases from J, with 11 bases between. Germline CDR1 reads MGHRA; CDR2 reads YSYEKL. The CDR3 sequence is 14 residues long. The CDR3 DNA reads as TGCGCCAGCAGCCTCCATTCAGGGGGAAACACCATATATTTT. Encoded protein: CASSLHSGGNTIYF.

The chain is built from TRBV27 and TRBJ1-2, with D possibly matching TRBD1 (5 bases). The CDR3 sequence is 14 residues long. Germline V lookup: CDR1 MNHEY, CDR2 SMNVEV (reference sequence). Trimming removed 2 bases from V and 4 bases from J, with 11 bases in between. CDR3 DNA sequence: TGTGCCAGCAGTTTAAGACAGCTCCTCTATGGCTACACCTTC. Its translation: CASSLRQLLYGYTF.

This chain connects TRBV7-2 to TRBJ2-7, with D unresolved. The CDR3 totals 12 residues. The germline gives CDR1 SGHTA, CDR2 FQGNSA. Trimming took off 3 bases at V and 1 base at J, with 4 bases between the two ends. CDR3 DNA sequence: TGTGCCAGCAGCTTGCGGTCCTACGAGCAGTACTTC. It encodes CASSLRSYEQYF.

A single count supports this clone. The chain carries TRBV30 and TRBJ2-7; no clear D. CDR3 size: 11 residues. Germline V CDR1 and CDR2: GTSNPN, SVGIG (reference sequence). The V and J ends lost 5 bases and 3 bases respectively, with 8 bases between them. CDR3 sequence: CAWQVDYEQYF. CDR3 sequence (DNA): TGTGCCTGGCAGGTTGACTACGAGCAGTACTTC.

This clone was detected only once. The chain carries TRBV2 and TRBJ2-2, with TRBD1 matching 9 bases. V was pared by 6 bases and J by 8 bases, with 4 bases of the junction left unmatched. Germline lookup yields CDR1 SNHLY and CDR2 FYNNEI. CDR3 length equals 13 residues. CDR3 residues: CASSGTGFGELFF. The CDR3 region has the DNA TGTGCCAGCAGCGGGACAGGGTTTGGGGAGCTGTTTTTT.

The gene calls are TRBV4-3 and TRBJ2-5, with 10 bases that match TRBD2. J gave up 4 bases and V 0 bases, and 5 bases lay outside the gene matches. The germline V gene encodes CDR1 LGHNA and CDR2 YSLEER. The CDR3 totals 16 residues. CDR3 DNA: TGCGCCAGCAGCCAAGAGTTGCGACTAGCGGGAGAGACCCAGTACTTC. Its protein product is CASSQELRLAGETQYF.

J is TRBJ2-5 and V is TRBV5-1, with 7 bases that match TRBD1. CDR3 length: 15 amino acids. The V segment lost 4 bases and the J segment 5 bases; nucleotides outside the gene matches: 11. The germline V gene encodes CDR1 SGHRS and CDR2 YFSETQ. CDR3 in DNA: TGCGCCAGCAGCACAGTGACAGGGACGGGGGAGACCCAGTACTTC. Protein sequence: CASSTVTGTGETQYF.

V is TRBV6-5 and J is TRBJ1-2; D is unclear. CDR1 is MNHEY, CDR2 SVGAGI, per germline. This CDR3 spans 15 amino acids. Trimming left V 0 bases short and J 7 bases short, with 15 bases between. The CDR3 region has the DNA TGTGCCAGCAGTTACTCCGGCGGGTTCTTAGGTGGCTACACCTTC. Protein sequence: CASSYSGGFLGGYTF.

This chain links TRBV6-6 with TRBJ2-5; TRBD1 matches at 9 bases. The last part of the DNA fits TRBJ2-7 better; the J call may be wrong. The CDR3 contains 14 residues. The germline gives CDR1 MNHNY, CDR2 SVGAGI (reference sequence). Here the CDR3 reads CASRHRGQTYEQYF. In DNA form, the CDR3 reads TGTGCCAGCAGACACAGGGGGCAAACCTACGAGCAGTACTTC.

The chain recombines TRBV12-2 with TRBJ1-4; TRBD1 is the table's D call and was not checked against the DNA. TRBV12-2 counts as a pseudogene. CDR3 length equals 15 residues. The CDR3 nucleotides read TGTGCAAGTCGCTCCTCTCCTGGACAGCCTGAAAAACTGTTTTTT. The encoded protein is CASRSSPGQPEKLFF.

V gene TRBV14 combines with J gene TRBJ1-1, with D uncertain. The CDR3 consists of 13 residues. Looked up from germline, CDR1 is SGHDN and CDR2 is FVKESK. V was pared by 6 bases and J by 0 bases, with 8 bases between. The CDR3 reads CASSFSLNTEAFF. Here the CDR3 DNA reads TGTGCCAGCAGTTTCTCGTTGAACACTGAAGCTTTCTTT. Together with reference TRBV14 and TRBJ1-1, the CDR3 gives the full variable domain: EAGVTQFPSHSVIEKGQTVTLRCDPISGHDNLYWYRRVMGKEIKFLLHFVKESKQDESGMPNNRFLAERTGGTYSTLKVQPAELEDSGVYFCASSFSLNTEAFFGQGTRLTVV.

In its sample, this clone was seen a few times. The chain has TRBV5-1 and TRBJ1-4; weak D call: TRBD1 (5 bases). Germline V gives CDR1 SGHRS, CDR2 YFSETQ. The V and J ends lost 0 bases and 5 bases respectively, with 11 bases between them. CDR3 length: 15 amino acids. CDR3 DNA: TGCGCCAGCAGCTTGGCGCAGGGTTTAAATGAAAAACTGTTTTTT. Its translation: CASSLAQGLNEKLFF.

This clone was detected a few times. The chain uses TRBV6-5 and TRBJ2-5, with 9 bases lining up with TRBD1. With the DNA end fitting TRBJ2-7 better, the J assignment may be wrong. Germline V gives CDR1 MNHEY, CDR2 SVGAGI. This CDR3 spans 14 amino acids. In nucleotides, the CDR3 is TGTGCCAGCAGTTACAAAACAGGGGGCTCCGAGCAGTACTTC. Translation: CASSYKTGGSEQYF.

The rearrangement links TRBV27 to TRBJ1-5; 9 positions agree with TRBD1. The CDR3 sequence is 14 residues long. V shed 3 bases and J 4 bases; nucleotides not matched to a gene: 1. CDR1 is MNHEY and CDR2 is SMNVEV in the germline V gene (reference sequence). The CDR3 DNA follows: TGTGCCAGCAGTTTCGGGACAGGGAATCAGCCCCAGCATTTT. Translation gives CASSFGTGNQPQHF.

The chain employs TRBV28 and TRBJ1-1; 8 nucleotides match TRBD1. Germline CDR1 reads MDHEN; CDR2 reads SYDVKM. The CDR3 length is 14 residues. Trimming took 5 bases from V and 4 from J; bases not matched to a gene: 6. CDR3 nucleotides: TGTGCCAGCAGTCCCCCAGGGGGCGCCACTGAAGCTTTCTTT. This codes for CASSPPGGATEAFF.

The chain couples TRBV28 to TRBJ1-1; D perhaps matches TRBD1 (5 bases). Deletions cut 8 bases from V and 11 bases from J, with 21 bases between. The CDR3 has 13 residues. CDR1 is MDHEN, CDR2 SYDVKM, per germline. In nucleotides, the CDR3 is TGTGCCAGCGGACTTCGGGACTCCCGGCGGGCTTTCTTT. As protein: CASGLRDSRRAFF.

This clone was observed a few times. The chain uses TRBV19 and TRBJ1-2; TRBD1 matches 7 bases. V lost 4 bases and J lost 6; bases outside the gene matches: 11. The CDR3 length is 15 residues. CDR1 and CDR2 (germline): LNHDA, SQIVND (reference sequence). The CDR3 DNA reads TGTGCCAGTAGTAATATGCCGACAGGGAGTCATGGCTACACCTTC. It yields the protein CASSNMPTGSHGYTF.

The CDR3 sequence: CASSLAEGTIYF. The CDR3 bases are TGTGCCAGCAGCTTAGCAGAGGGCACCATATATTTT. The chain joins TRBV7-9 to TRBJ1-3; D is unclear. CDR1 and CDR2 (germline): SEHNR, FQNEAQ (reference sequence). With 0 bases removed from V and 9 bases from J, the gap between germline ends came to 6 bases. The CDR3 sequence is 12 residues long.

The chain joins TRBV2 to TRBJ2-1, with no clear D. CDR3 size: 13 residues. Germline V CDR1 and CDR2: SNHLY, FYNNEI. The V end lost 9 bases, the J end lost 4 bases, and 13 bases lay between the germline ends. The chain's CDR3 is CASHNTGYNEQFF. CDR3 coding DNA: TGTGCCAGTCATAATACCGGGTACAATGAGCAGTTCTTC.

This chain joins TRBV27 and TRBJ2-1; 9 positions agree with TRBD1. The germline gives CDR1 MNHEY, CDR2 SMNVEV (reference sequence). Unmatched junction bases numbered 5, after V lost 3 bases and J lost 2 bases. The CDR3 contains 16 residues. The CDR3 nucleotides are TGTGCCAGCAGTTTCGGGACAGGGAGAACCTACAATGAGCAGTTCTTC. Translated: CASSFGTGRTYNEQFF.

This sequence joins TRBV5-6 and TRBJ2-2, with 9 positions matching TRBD1. This CDR3 is built from 15 residues. Germline V gene sequence: CDR1 SGHDT, CDR2 YYEEEE. V lost 2 bases to trimming and J lost 6 bases; unmatched junction nucleotides: 5. The CDR3, as DNA: TGTGCCAGCAGCTTCCGGGACAGGGTGTCCGGGGAGCTGTTTTTT. Its protein is CASSFRDRVSGELFF.

This clone was detected once. The chain employs TRBV7-8 and TRBJ2-7; 14 bases are a match to TRBD2. CDR1 is SGHVS and CDR2 is FQNEAQ in the germline V gene. This CDR3 is 16 amino acids long. Trimming took 5 bases from V and 7 from J; bases not matched to a gene: 10. The CDR3 loop is CASSPGLAGVLGEQYF. The CDR3, as DNA: TGTGCCAGCAGCCCGGGACTAGCGGGAGTACTGGGGGAGCAGTACTTC.

The V and J genes are TRBV27 and TRBJ1-6; D remains ambiguous. The CDR3 is 13 residues long. Germline CDR1 MNHEY, CDR2 SMNVEV (reference sequence). V was clipped by 3 bases and J by 10 bases, with 10 bases between them. CDR3: CASSLIGESPLHF. CDR3 DNA sequence: TGTGCCAGCAGTTTGATCGGGGAATCACCCCTCCACTTT.